One sample yielded the 27 T cell receptor beta chains listed below, sequenced in a study of T cells in Graves' hyperthyroidism and ophthalmopathy. RNA transcripts served as the template for amplifying TCR beta CDR3 regions. During a first-round RT-PCR of the TCR CDR3, the HTBI primer set was used. In TCRdb, the multiplex PCR reads were re-called with MiXCR into one record per CDR3 protein. The table shows 200,000 to 300,000 distinct CDR3 sequences, with approximately 23% occurring only once. The source material was blood. These receptors came from a woman between 40 and 50 years old with Graves' ophthalmopathy.

This clonotype was observed at least ten times. V is TRBV10-2 and J is TRBJ2-5; 10 bases are shared with TRBD2. CDR3 length: 15 amino acids. J gave up 5 bases and V 6 bases, and 9 bases lay outside the gene matches. CDR1 and CDR2 from the germline V gene are WSHSY and SAAADI. The chain's CDR3 is CASSAGTSVGETQYF. CDR3 DNA sequence: TGCGCCAGCAGCGCCGGGACTAGCGTCGGGGAGACCCAGTACTTC.

This clonotype came up many times. J is TRBJ2-5 and V is TRBV7-3, with 7 bases matching TRBD1. Germline V CDR1 and CDR2: SGHTA, FQGTGA. J lost 5 bases, V lost 5 bases, and 8 bases had no gene match. CDR3 length: 14 amino acids. CDR3 sequence reads: CASSPDGRGETQYF. In nucleotides, the CDR3 is TGTGCCAGCAGCCCCGATGGCAGGGGGGAGACCCAGTACTTC.

Many counts were recorded for this clonotype. The V and J genes are TRBV19 and TRBJ2-7; 8 nucleotides line up with TRBD2. The CDR3 loop spans 16 amino acids. Germline trimming cut 11 bases from V and 2 bases from J; bases unmatched to any gene: 17. CDR1 is LNHDA and CDR2 is SQIVND in the germline V gene (reference sequence). CDR3: CAPGASGLRGTYEQYF. The CDR3 DNA is TGTGCCCCAGGGGCTAGCGGGCTGAGAGGTACCTACGAGCAGTACTTC.

Ten or more counts support this clonotype. CDR3 amino acids: CASSLFTGEETQYF. The CDR3 nucleotides read TGTGCCAGCAGCTTATTCACCGGGGAAGAGACCCAGTACTTC. The chain carries TRBV7-2 and TRBJ2-5; D might be TRBD2 (5 bases). Germline assignment: CDR1 SGHTA and CDR2 FQGNSA. The CDR3 is 14 amino acids. Trimming pared 2 bases from V and 3 bases from J, leaving 10 bases between.

At least ten counts were recorded for this clonotype. J is TRBJ2-5 and V is TRBV5-6; 7 bases are a match to TRBD1. The CDR3 is 12 amino acids. CDR1 SGHDT and CDR2 YYEEEE come from the germline V gene. Trimming at V came to 4 bases and at J to 6 bases, leaving 3 bases not matched to a gene. The CDR3: CASSTGVQTQYF. Written as DNA, the CDR3 is TGTGCCAGCAGCACAGGGGTGCAGACCCAGTACTTC.

This clonotype was observed many times. V and J are TRBV28 and TRBJ1-1, with D unclear. CDR3 length: 14 residues. The germline V gene encodes CDR1 MDHEN and CDR2 SYDVKM. Trimming shortened V by 7 bases and J by 6 bases, and 18 bases separated the two germline ends. CDR3 DNA: TGTGCCAGCACCCTCCCAGGAAACGCACCTGAAGCTTTCTTT. Its translation is CASTLPGNAPEAFF.

This clonotype was observed at least ten times. The chain links TRBV7-8 to TRBJ2-5, with TRBD2 identical over 12 bases. The CDR3 spans 22 residues. CDR1 is SGHVS and CDR2 is FQNEAQ in the germline V gene. V trimming: 0 bases; J trimming: 3 bases; junction bases outside the gene matches: 20. The CDR3 here is CASSLARQGGGLRTSGEETQYF. The CDR3 bases are TGTGCCAGCAGCTTAGCGCGACAGGGGGGGGGACTTCGGACTAGCGGGGAAGAGACCCAGTACTTC.

This clonotype was observed many times. This rearrangement joins TRBV2 to TRBJ1-3; weak D call: TRBD1 (5 bases). In germline, CDR1 is SNHLY, CDR2 FYNNEI. The CDR3 extends over 12 amino acids. The V end was cut by 4 bases, the J end by 4 bases, with 5 bases between. CDR3 region: CASSGQGNTIYF. The DNA for the CDR3 is TGTGCCAGCAGTGGACAGGGAAACACCATATATTTT.

This clonotype was detected many times. The rearrangement joins TRBV6-1 to TRBJ2-7, with D perhaps TRBD2 (6 bases). The length of the CDR3 is 16 residues. Germline loops: CDR1 MNHNS, CDR2 SASEGT. The germline V and J ends were trimmed by 1 base and 1 base, with 14 bases remaining between them. The CDR3, as DNA: TGTGCCAGCAGTGAAGGCGGGGTTGGGGGTTCCTACGAGCAGTACTTC. Its translation: CASSEGGVGGSYEQYF.

Ten or more counts support this clonotype. J is TRBJ2-7 and V is TRBV20-1, with 13 nucleotides matching TRBD2. The CDR3 is made up of 15 amino acids. CDR1 and CDR2 (germline): DFQATT, SNEGSKA (reference sequence). CDR3 nucleotides: TGCTCAGCCTCCCCTCAACTAGCGGGAGGGTACGAGCAGTACTTC. Its protein is CSASPQLAGGYEQYF.

This clonotype was picked up many times. V usage is TRBV27 and J usage is TRBJ2-5; 9 positions agree with TRBD1. The CDR3 is made up of 15 amino acids. The V and J ends lost 4 bases and 2 bases, in that order; junction bases with no gene match: 5. Germline CDR1 MNHEY, CDR2 SMNVEV (reference sequence). This CDR3 is CASSYRQGEQETQYF. Written as DNA, the CDR3 is TGTGCCAGCAGTTACCGACAGGGGGAACAAGAGACCCAGTACTTC.

The V and J genes are TRBV29-1 and TRBJ2-7; either TRBD1 or TRBD2 may fit D (5 bases each). The DNA matches TRBJ2-1 better at its end, which makes the J call doubtful. The germline gives CDR1 SQVTM, CDR2 ANQGSEA. The CDR3 extends over 13 amino acids. DNA of the CDR3: TGCAGCGTTGAAATCGGGACCTCTTACGAGCAGTTCTTC. Its protein is CSVEIGTSYEQFF.

At least ten counts were recorded for this clonotype. The rearrangement uses TRBV11-3 and TRBJ2-5, with 7 bases identical to TRBD2. The CDR3 has 16 residues. The ends lost 5 bases at V and 2 bases at J; junction bases unmatched: 11. Per germline, CDR1 SGHNT and CDR2 YENEEA. The CDR3 is CASSPGVGGRQETQYF. CDR3 coding DNA: TGTGCCAGCAGCCCCGGTGTTGGCGGGAGACAAGAGACCCAGTACTTC.

This clonotype was observed many times. The chain employs TRBV7-9 and TRBJ2-7; D remains ambiguous. The CDR3 runs 10 residues. Trimming left V 7 bases short and J 3 bases short, with 4 bases between. Germline V CDR1 and CDR2: SEHNR, FQNEAQ (reference sequence). The CDR3 nucleotides are TGTGCCAGCAAATTCTACGAGCAGTACTTC. Its protein is CASKFYEQYF.

The gene calls are TRBV20-1 and TRBJ2-7; TRBD2 matches at 9 bases. With 3 bases clipped from V and 5 bases from J, the junction kept 8 bases outside the gene matches. Germline V gene lookup returns CDR1 DFQATT and CDR2 SNEGSKA (reference sequence). This CDR3 region has 14 residues. The CDR3 region is CSASHRTSVHEQYF. The CDR3 nucleotides read TGCAGTGCTAGTCATCGGACTAGCGTACACGAGCAGTACTTC.

This clonotype was found many times. Being one base from a much bigger clone, this may be a read error. This sequence joins TRBV6-1 and TRBJ1-1; possibly TRBD1 for D (6 bases). Germline values: CDR1 MNHNS, CDR2 SASEGT. This CDR3 comprises 15 residues. Trimming took off 7 bases at V and 3 bases at J, with 18 bases between the two ends. In DNA, the CDR3 is TGTGCCAGCACTATTAACAGGGACATGGACACTGAAGCTTTCTTT. Translated: CASTINRDMDTEAFF.

This clonotype was picked up many times. The V call is TRBV19, the J call TRBJ1-2; a possible D gene is TRBD1 (6 bases). The V and J ends lost 5 bases and 2 bases respectively, with 12 bases between them. This CDR3 contains 14 residues. The germline CDR1 and CDR2 sequences are LNHDA and SQIVND (reference sequence). CDR3 protein: CASSPRDTNYGYTF. Written as DNA, the CDR3 is TGTGCCAGTAGTCCCCGGGACACCAACTATGGCTACACCTTC.

V and J are TRBV12-3 or TRBV12-4 and TRBJ2-2; 13 bases line up with TRBD2. Unmatched junction bases numbered 1, after V lost 0 bases and J lost 3 bases. This CDR3 region has 17 residues. The CDR3 loop is CASSLAGLAGDTGELFF. Here the CDR3 DNA reads TGTGCCAGCAGTTTAGCCGGACTAGCGGGAGACACCGGGGAGCTGTTTTTT.

This clonotype was recorded many times. This chain joins TRBV28 and TRBJ2-7; 8 bases are shared with TRBD2. The CDR3 contains 14 residues. Trimming removed 5 bases from V and 1 base from J; junction bases left unmatched: 4. Looked up from germline, CDR1 is MDHEN and CDR2 is SYDVKM. CDR3 region: CASSGRGGSYEQYF. The DNA for the CDR3 is TGTGCCAGCAGTGGTCGGGGGGGATCCTACGAGCAGTACTTC.

This clonotype was counted many times. The chain joins TRBV10-2 to TRBJ2-7; no reliable D call. The CDR3 runs 14 residues. V was cut by 6 bases and J by 4 bases, with 16 bases left in between. Germline CDR1 WSHSY, CDR2 SAAADI. The CDR3 loop reads CASSEAIAMYEQYF. The CDR3, as DNA: TGCGCCAGCAGCGAGGCTATTGCCATGTACGAGCAGTACTTC.

This clonotype was recorded many times. The chain links TRBV28 to TRBJ2-7; TRBD2 agrees at 11 bases. Germline V gene lookup returns CDR1 MDHEN and CDR2 SYDVKM. The CDR3 covers 17 residues. The ends lost 7 bases at V and 2 bases at J; junction bases unmatched: 13. The CDR3 protein is CASTESGASGRTYEQYF. CDR3 sequence (DNA): TGTGCCAGCACGGAGAGTGGGGCTAGCGGGAGGACCTACGAGCAGTACTTC.

This chain joins TRBV2 and TRBJ2-5; weak D call: TRBD1 (6 bases). This CDR3 region has 14 residues. Germline V gene lookup returns CDR1 SNHLY and CDR2 FYNNEI. Trimming left V 4 bases short and J 5 bases short, with 14 bases between. Here the CDR3 reads CASSVSGAFETQYF. The CDR3 DNA reads TGTGCCAGCAGTGTTTCAGGGGCTTTTGAGACCCAGTACTTC.

The rearrangement links TRBV6-1 to TRBJ1-2; D gene ambiguous. V was trimmed by 5 bases and J by 6 bases, leaving 7 bases between them. The CDR3 runs to 11 residues. Germline V lookup: CDR1 MNHNS, CDR2 SASEGT. In DNA, the CDR3 is TGTGCCAGCAGTCGATTTAATGGCTACACCTTC. Amino acid sequence: CASSRFNGYTF.

In DNA, the CDR3 is TGTGCCAGCAGCCGAGGGCCCCAGGAGCAGTACTTC. Residues: CASSRGPQEQYF. The chain links TRBV6-1 to TRBJ2-7, with TRBD2 as a possible D gene (5 bases). Germline-derived CDR1 and CDR2 are MNHNS and SASEGT. The V end lost 6 bases, the J end lost 7 bases, and 13 bases lay between the germline ends. CDR3 length: 12 amino acids.

This clonotype was seen only a few times. A much larger clone lies one base from this, so it may be a read error. The chain carries TRBV7-7 and TRBJ2-7, with 9 nucleotides matching TRBD1. This CDR3 is built from 12 residues. Germline values: CDR1 SSHAT, CDR2 FNYEAQ (reference sequence). The CDR3 sequence is CASSGRTGALLV. The CDR3 DNA reads as TGTGCTAGCAGCGGACGGACAGGGGCCCTTCTCGTC.

This clonotype appeared many times. This chain connects TRBV28 to TRBJ1-2; a possible D gene is TRBD1 (5 bases). CDR1 MDHEN and CDR2 SYDVKM come from the germline V gene. The CDR3 spans 13 residues. The germline V and J ends were trimmed by 5 bases and 7 bases, with 14 bases remaining between them. Written as DNA, the CDR3 is TGTGCCAGCAGTCGTCCAGGGAAAGGTGGCTACACCTTC. Protein sequence: CASSRPGKGGYTF.

This chain connects TRBV7-9 to TRBJ2-7; no clear D gene. CDR3 length equals 11 residues. Germline V lookup: CDR1 SEHNR, CDR2 FQNEAQ (reference sequence). V lost 5 bases and J lost 6, with 8 bases in between. The CDR3: CASSSLTEQYF. CDR3 coding DNA: TGTGCCAGCAGCAGCCTTACCGAGCAGTACTTC.